The clone carrying this TCR beta chain was seen many times. The target antigen is unknown. Breast cancer patients provided tissue from their axillary draining lymph nodes. These data originate in a study of breast tumors, draining lymph nodes, adjacent tissues. Study observations and caveats: Most tumor T cells seemingly derive from lymph node, then expand in tumor. Tumor T cell lymph node origin was a supported hypothesis, not proven. Tumor repertoires ranked between lymph nodes and nontumor tissue in diversity, with V and J gene preferences.

TCRdb analysed the multiplex PCR reads with MiXCR anew, one entry per CDR3 protein. The repertoire holds more than 250,000 distinct CDR3 sequences, with around 31% as singletons. CDR1 and CDR2 (germline): SGHVS, FQNEAQ. The length of the CDR3 is 12 residues. V was shortened by 5 bases and J by 3 bases, with 8 bases between the two germline ends. The source material was axillary lymph node tissue. The gene calls are TRBV7-8 and TRBJ2-7; tentative D call: TRBD2 (5 bases). This receptor was identified in a female donor with breast cancer. Some clones in this sample may be carry-over from other donors' samples. CDR3 amino acids: CASSASGYEQYF. CDR3 bases: TGTGCCAGCAGCGCGAGCGGCTACGAGCAGTACTTC.